This TCR beta chain was identified during a study of radiation and T cells in renal cell carcinoma. With 2 bases clipped from V and 0 bases from J, the junction kept 4 bases outside the gene matches. Germline values: CDR1 SQVTM, CDR2 ANQGSEA. This CDR3 contains 15 residues. TCRdb's table, derived via immunoSEQ multiplex PCR, lists solely in-frame clones and lacks some. The data contain some 72,000 clones, roughly 80% of them singletons. Noted time point: blood 2 weeks post-SBRT. Specified treatment: 15 Gy SBRT to primary tumor, nephrectomy 4 weeks later. The sequence was obtained from a man in his 60s with renal cell carcinoma. The sequences come from blood, collected from a patient whose treatment included radiotherapy and nephrectomy. The chain is built from TRBV29-1 and TRBJ2-1, with 7 bases lining up with TRBD1. This chain's CDR3 is CSVESTGASYNEQFF. CDR3 DNA: TGCAGCGTTGAATCCACAGGGGCCTCCTACAATGAGCAGTTCTTC.